The 32 T cell receptor beta chains listed next were all sequenced from one sample in a study of graft-versus-host responses after intestinal transplantation. These receptors lack a known antigen. Using immunoSEQ multiplex PCR, the repertoire was profiled, and TCRdb retains in-frame clones only, with some absent. The table shows about 70,000 clones, with 90% occurring only once. This specimen consisted of unstimulated CD8+ T cells sorted from spleen or lymph node cells, obtained before transplant. The receptor set was obtained from a human donor who was the organ donor for an intestinal transplant.

CDR3 sequence reads: CASSSQTGGRSSNEKLFF. The CDR3 DNA reads as TGTGCCAGCAGCTCTCAGACAGGAGGTCGGTCTAGTAATGAAAAACTGTTTTTT. The chain couples TRBV13 to TRBJ1-4; D is possibly TRBD1 (6 bases). Per the germline V gene, CDR1 is PRHDT and CDR2 is FYEKMQ (reference sequence). The CDR3 runs to 18 residues. V was clipped by 4 bases and J by 4 bases, with 22 bases between them.

The gene calls are TRBV28 and TRBJ2-2, with 10 bases matching TRBD2. This CDR3 region has 17 residues. The V segment lost 1 base and the J segment 6 bases; nucleotides outside the gene matches: 8. The germline gives CDR1 MDHEN, CDR2 SYDVKM. The CDR3 sequence: CASSLYGASGGSGELFF. Here the CDR3 DNA reads TGTGCCAGCAGTTTATACGGGGCTAGCGGGGGTTCCGGGGAGCTGTTTTTT.

The chain couples TRBV10-3 to TRBJ2-3, with a possible D match to TRBD2 (6 bases). The CDR3 is 14 amino acids. Germline loops: CDR1 ENHRY, CDR2 SYGVKD. Trimming removed 8 bases at V and 5 bases at J, with 17 bases between. The CDR3 reads CAIGRGGVGDTQYF. CDR3 coding DNA: TGTGCCATCGGGCGGGGAGGAGTCGGAGATACGCAGTATTTT.

This rearrangement joins TRBV7-2 to TRBJ2-7, with D possibly being TRBD1 (6 bases). The CDR3 contains 14 residues. Per germline, CDR1 SGHTA and CDR2 FQGNSA. Trimming took off 4 bases at V and 4 bases at J, with 14 bases between the two ends. The CDR3 nucleotides read TGTGCCAGCAGCTCGATAACAGGGTTTTACGAGCAGTACGTC. Its translation: CASSSITGFYEQYV.

This chain joins TRBV6-5 and TRBJ1-1, with 8 nucleotides matching TRBD1. This CDR3 spans 14 amino acids. Germline V gene data show CDR1 as MNHEY and CDR2 as SVGAGI. V dropped 2 bases and J dropped 14; count of bases not matched to a gene: 13. The CDR3 region has the DNA TGTGCCAGCAGTTACGGCGGACAGGGTGGGAGGCGGTTCTTT. Translating it yields CASSYGGQGGRRFF.

This clone was found a few times. V usage is TRBV28 and J usage is TRBJ1-6; a weak D match, TRBD1 (5 bases). Germline CDR1 reads MDHEN; CDR2 reads SYDVKM. The V and J ends lost 3 bases and 15 bases respectively, with 12 bases between them. This CDR3 is built from 12 residues. CDR3 in DNA: TGTGCCAGCAGTTTGAGTGGGACTTACCTCCACTTT. Translated, it gives CASSLSGTYLHF.

This clone was detected only once. The genes are TRBV5-1 and TRBJ1-6; a weak D match, TRBD1 (5 bases). There are 17 residues in the CDR3. Looked up from germline, CDR1 is SGHRS and CDR2 is YFSETQ. Trimming cost V 0 bases and J 4 bases, with 14 bases left between them. CDR3 bases: TGCGCCAGCAGCTTGGGGACACCCGTATCGTATAATTCACCCCTCCACTTT. Translating it yields CASSLGTPVSYNSPLHF.

V gene TRBV19 combines with J gene TRBJ1-1, with 7 positions matching TRBD1. Trimming took 5 bases from V and 8 from J; bases not matched to a gene: 2. Germline V gene lookup returns CDR1 LNHDA and CDR2 SQIVND (reference sequence). The CDR3 consists of 11 residues. CDR3 DNA: TGTGCCAGTAGTTGGACAGGCGAAGCTTTCTTT. This codes for CASSWTGEAFF.

The chain recombines TRBV5-1 with TRBJ1-1, with TRBD1 matching over 7 bases. Germline V gene data show CDR1 as SGHRS and CDR2 as YFSETQ. The CDR3 has 14 amino acids. V shed 2 bases and J 1 base; nucleotides not matched to a gene: 2. CDR3 in amino acids: CASSFGTANTEAFF. The CDR3 DNA sequence: TGCGCCAGCAGCTTCGGGACAGCGAACACTGAAGCTTTCTTT.

This sequence joins TRBV5-1 and TRBJ2-2; 7 positions match TRBD2. Germline V gene sequence: CDR1 SGHRS, CDR2 YFSETQ. Unmatched junction bases numbered 4, after V lost 1 base and J lost 1 base. This CDR3 comprises 16 residues. The CDR3 region has the DNA TGCGCCAGCAGCTTGTCAGTAGCGGGGAACACCGGGGAGCTGTTTTTT. Translating gives CASSLSVAGNTGELFF.

The chain has TRBV2 and TRBJ2-2; D may be TRBD1 (6 bases). Germline V CDR1 and CDR2: SNHLY, FYNNEI. The CDR3 totals 13 residues. V lost 7 bases, J lost 9 bases, and 15 bases lay in between. The CDR3 here is CASTRTADWELFF. In DNA, the CDR3 is TGTGCCAGCACCCGGACAGCGGATTGGGAGCTGTTTTTT. The full variable domain, rest sourced from reference TRBV2 and TRBJ2-2, is EPEVTQTPSHQVTQMGQEVILRCVPISNHLYFYWYRQILGQKVEFLVSFYNNEISEKSEIFDDQFSVERPDGSNFTLKIRSTKLEDSAMYFCASTRTADWELFFGEGSRLTVL.

This clone showed up just once. The V gene is TRBV5-6, the J gene TRBJ2-7, with 8 positions matching TRBD1. The V segment lost 2 bases and the J segment 3 bases; nucleotides outside the gene matches: 7. The germline V gene has CDR1 SGHDT and CDR2 YYEEEE. The CDR3 spans 15 residues. The CDR3 loop reads CASSLQGGRNYEQYV. The DNA for the CDR3 is TGTGCCAGCAGCTTACAGGGGGGAAGGAACTACGAGCAGTACGTC.

Only a few counts were recorded for this clone. The J gene is TRBJ1-6, the V gene TRBV4-2; TRBD1 matches at 8 bases. J lost 9 bases, V lost 0 bases, and 4 bases had no gene match. The CDR3 sequence is 15 residues long. CDR1 is LGHNA and CDR2 is YNFKEQ in the germline V gene. DNA for the CDR3: TGTGCCAGCAGCCAAGAGGGACAGGAGGGTTCACCCCTCCACTTT. It specifies CASSQEGQEGSPLHF.

On this clone itself: A junction end diverges from the germline sequence, so it may reflect a read error. Other DNA sequences in this sample translate to the same CDR3. The chain has TRBV18 and TRBJ2-2; 12 nucleotides align to TRBD2. The CDR3 consists of 18 residues. In germline, CDR1 is KGHSH, CDR2 LQKENI. The CDR3 is CASSPTRLAGANTGELFF. CDR3 in DNA: TGTGCCAGTTCACCTACCCGACTAGCGGGGGCCAACACCGGGGAGCTGTTTTTT. The full variable domain, its missing parts supplied by reference TRBV18 and TRBJ2-2, is NAGVMQNPRHLVRRRGQEARLRCSPMKGHSHVYWYRQLPEEGLKFMVYLQKENIIDESGMPKERFSAEFPKEGPSILRIQQVVRGDSAAYFCASSPTRLAGANTGELFFGEGSRLTVL.

The table lists this clone with a count of one. The rearrangement joins TRBV4-3 to TRBJ1-1; D is undetermined. V gave up 1 base and J gave up 2 bases, with 11 bases separating them. The CDR3 extends over 15 amino acids. Germline CDR1 LGHNA, CDR2 YSLEER. The CDR3 loop is CASSQVGGYNTEAFF. The CDR3 region has the DNA TGCGCCAGCAGCCAAGTAGGCGGATATAACACTGAAGCTTTCTTT.

This clone came up once. The chain joins TRBV11-2 to TRBJ2-5; D perhaps matches TRBD2 (5 bases). V was pared by 1 base and J by 5 bases, with 17 bases between. Germline V gene lookup returns CDR1 SGHAT and CDR2 FQNNGV. The CDR3 is made up of 16 amino acids. Here the CDR3 reads CASSLVRGWGLETQYF. The CDR3 DNA reads TGTGCCAGCAGCTTAGTACGGGGTTGGGGTTTGGAGACCCAGTACTTC.

The chain is built from TRBV5-5 and TRBJ2-7, with D possibly matching TRBD2 (7 bases). This CDR3 comprises 14 residues. Between the trimmed V and J ends, which lost 4 bases and 3 bases, there was a span of 14 bases. Germline CDR1 and CDR2: SGHKS and YYEKEE (reference sequence). CDR3 region: CASSAGDTDYEQYV. CDR3 DNA sequence: TGTGCCAGCAGCGCGGGGGACACAGACTACGAGCAGTACGTC.

The chain recombines TRBV5-1 with TRBJ2-5, with 8 bases fitting TRBD2. Per the germline V gene, CDR1 is SGHRS and CDR2 is YFSETQ. J was trimmed by 1 base and V by 2 bases; bases with no gene match: 7. This CDR3 comprises 16 residues. As DNA, the CDR3 is TGCGCCAGCAGCTTTAGGAGCGGGGGCTCCCAAGAGACCCAGTACTTC. This codes for CASSFRSGGSQETQYF.

V is TRBV19 and J is TRBJ1-4; no clear D gene. The germline CDR1 and CDR2 sequences are LNHDA and SQIVND (reference sequence). V lost 3 bases, J lost 7 bases, and 12 bases lay in between. The CDR3 has 14 residues. The CDR3 DNA sequence: TGTGCCAGTAGTATTACCAGAGGAAGTGAAAAACTGTTTTTT. Protein sequence: CASSITRGSEKLFF.

In this sample, this clone turned up once. V gene TRBV6-1 combines with J gene TRBJ2-7, with D tentatively TRBD1 (6 bases). The ends were cut back, 5 bases at V and 5 bases at J, with 16 bases in the middle. The CDR3 consists of 14 residues. Per the germline V gene, CDR1 is MNHNS and CDR2 is SASEGT. CDR3 sequence: CASSSRNRVDEQYV. Here the CDR3 DNA reads TGTGCCAGCAGTTCCCGAAACAGGGTTGACGAGCAGTACGTC.

This clone is a singleton in its sample. The chain links TRBV6-1 to TRBJ2-2, with a possible D match to TRBD1 (6 bases). CDR3 length: 16 residues. The V and J ends lost 2 bases and 5 bases respectively, with 15 bases between them. Germline-derived CDR1 and CDR2 are MNHNS and SASEGT. CDR3 sequence: CASSESPTGWTGELFF. Here the CDR3 DNA reads TGTGCCAGCAGTGAAAGCCCTACAGGGTGGACCGGGGAGCTGTTTTTT.

The V and J genes are TRBV7-9 and TRBJ1-2; 7 bases are shared with TRBD1. The length of the CDR3 is 12 residues. V dropped 8 bases and J dropped 6; count of bases not matched to a gene: 6. Per the germline V gene, CDR1 is SEHNR and CDR2 is FQNEAQ (reference sequence). The CDR3 nucleotides are TGTGCCAGCCCCGGGACAGATGATGGCTACACCTTC. Translation gives CASPGTDDGYTF.

The V and J genes are TRBV28 and TRBJ2-3, with 9 bases identical to TRBD2. The V gene end was trimmed by 3 bases and the J gene end by 4 bases; junction bases not matched to a gene: 5. Looked up from germline, CDR1 is MDHEN and CDR2 is SYDVKM. The CDR3 consists of 15 residues. Here the CDR3 reads CASSFQQRGADTQYF. The CDR3 region has the DNA TGTGCCAGCAGTTTTCAACAGCGGGGGGCAGATACGCAGTATTTT.

V gene TRBV28 combines with J gene TRBJ1-1; D ambiguous. V was clipped by 3 bases and J by 6 bases, with 20 bases between them. Germline V gene lookup returns CDR1 MDHEN and CDR2 SYDVKM. The CDR3 extends over 16 amino acids. CDR3 in DNA: TGTGCCAGCAGTTTGGTGGACTCCAATTATCTCCCTGAAGCTTTCTTT. The encoded protein is CASSLVDSNYLPEAFF.

CDR3 loop: CASSLPGGEQYV. CDR3 sequence (DNA): TGCGCCAGCAGCTTGCCGGGGGGCGAGCAGTACGTC. The rearrangement joins TRBV5-1 to TRBJ2-7; 7 bases match TRBD2. From germline, CDR1 is SGHRS and CDR2 YFSETQ. The CDR3 is made up of 12 amino acids. V was pared by 1 base and J by 6 bases, with 1 base of the junction left unmatched.

The gene calls are TRBV5-1 and TRBJ2-2; TRBD2 is a possible D gene (5 bases). Trimming left V 4 bases short and J 9 bases short, with 19 bases between. The germline V gene has CDR1 SGHRS and CDR2 YFSETQ. The CDR3 length is 15 residues. The CDR3 DNA reads TGCGCCAGCAGCGTCGAGCGGCCTCGGTCTAGGGAGCTGTTTTTT. Translating it yields CASSVERPRSRELFF.

This chain connects TRBV6-1 to TRBJ2-7; D ambiguous. Germline V gene data show CDR1 as MNHNS and CDR2 as SASEGT. Trimming shortened V by 6 bases and J by 1 base, and 7 bases separated the two germline ends. CDR3 length: 12 residues. As DNA, the CDR3 is TGTGCCAGCAGGGGCCAGTCCTACGAGCAGTACGTC. Encoded protein: CASRGQSYEQYV.

This clone was seen only once. The CDR3 DNA sequence: TGTGCCAGCAGTTTACAGGAAAGTAGCAATCAGCCCCAGCATTTT. It yields the protein CASSLQESSNQPQHF. The V and J genes are TRBV28 and TRBJ1-5; D unresolved. CDR1 and CDR2 from the germline V gene are MDHEN and SYDVKM. Between the trimmed V and J ends, which lost 2 bases and 0 bases, there was a span of 8 bases. This CDR3 contains 15 residues.

The chain is built from TRBV4-1 and TRBJ1-2; tentative D call: TRBD1 (6 bases). Germline V gene lookup returns CDR1 MGHRA and CDR2 YSYEKL. Trimming left V 0 bases short and J 4 bases short, with 12 bases between. The CDR3 covers 15 residues. The CDR3 bases are TGCGCCAGCAGCCAAGATAGGACAGAGGGCTATGGCTACACCTTC. Residues: CASSQDRTEGYGYTF.

The CDR3 DNA follows: TGTGCCAGCAGCTTAACAGGGGGAGAGACCCAGTACTTC. Protein: CASSLTGGETQYF. This rearrangement joins TRBV5-4 to TRBJ2-5, with 8 bases matching TRBD1. This CDR3 is built from 13 residues. J was trimmed by 4 bases and V by 2 bases; bases with no gene match: 1. The germline V gene encodes CDR1 SGHNT and CDR2 YYREEE (reference sequence).

The chain has TRBV11-2 and TRBJ1-2; D not certain. Per the germline V gene, CDR1 is SGHAT and CDR2 is FQNNGV. This CDR3 comprises 12 residues. Deletions cut 1 base from V and 3 bases from J, with 3 bases between. The CDR3 region is CASSLVDYGYTF. CDR3 nucleotide sequence: TGTGCCAGCAGCTTAGTAGACTATGGCTACACCTTC.

The DNA for the CDR3 is TGCGCCAGCAGTAGACAGGGGGTCCACTTT. Translated: CASSRQGVHF. The chain is built from TRBV10-1 and TRBJ1-6; 9 bases fit TRBD1. Germline V gene sequence: CDR1 WNHNN, CDR2 SYGVQD (reference sequence). The CDR3 has 10 residues. Trimming removed 5 bases from V and 17 bases from J; junction bases left unmatched: 1.